The 8 T cell receptor beta chains given below trace back to one sample, sequenced in a study of blood T cell repertoires in COVID-19. Sequencing used immunoSEQ multiplex PCR; TCRdb keeps in-frame clones, though not all of them. The top ten clones hold about 2.2% of a sample with around 100,000 clones, approximately 90% of them seen once. Input material: peripheral blood. These receptors originate from a man aged 45-60 years with active COVID-19.

The chain carries TRBV2 and TRBJ2-1, with 15 bases identical to TRBD2. V shed 5 bases, J shed 5 bases, and the junction held 7 bases outside the gene matches. From germline, CDR1 is SNHLY and CDR2 FYNNEI. This CDR3 is 17 amino acids long. The CDR3 DNA follows: TGTGCCAGCAGTCGGACTAGCGGGGGGGTCGAAAACAATGAGCAGTTCTTC. It translates to CASSRTSGGVENNEQFF.

This sequence joins TRBV5-1 and TRBJ1-1; 7 positions match TRBD1. V lost 6 bases and J lost 1; bases outside the gene matches: 6. CDR1 is SGHRS, CDR2 YFSETQ, per germline. This CDR3 spans 14 amino acids. CDR3 amino acids: CASTTGTANTEAFF. CDR3 nucleotides: TGCGCCAGCACTACCGGGACAGCGAACACTGAAGCTTTCTTT. Using reference TRBV5-1 and TRBJ1-1 for the parts outside the CDR3, the full variable domain is KAGVTQTPRYLIKTRGQQVTLSCSPISGHRSVSWYQQTPGQGLQFLFEYFSETQRNKGNFPGRFSGRQFSNSRSEMNVSTLELGDSALYLCASTTGTANTEAFFGQGTRLTVV.

V usage is TRBV5-4 and J usage is TRBJ2-3; 8 nucleotides align to TRBD2. This CDR3 has 14 residues. V lost 5 bases, J lost 5 bases, and 7 bases stayed unmatched. Germline V gives CDR1 SGHNT, CDR2 YYREEE (reference sequence). CDR3 sequence: CASRPGGLVDTQYF. The CDR3 nucleotides read TGTGCCAGCAGACCGGGGGGGCTTGTAGATACGCAGTATTTT.

The chain employs TRBV5-1 and TRBJ2-3; perhaps TRBD1 as D (6 bases). Germline CDR1 reads SGHRS; CDR2 reads YFSETQ. The CDR3 extends over 15 amino acids. Trimming took 4 bases from V and 5 from J, leaving 17 bases between them. The CDR3 DNA sequence: TGCGCCAGCAGCCGAGGACAGAGCAAGGGAGATACGCAGTATTTT. It translates to CASSRGQSKGDTQYF.

The chain has TRBV2 and TRBJ2-2, with a tentative D call TRBD1 (6 bases). Germline V gene data show CDR1 as SNHLY and CDR2 as FYNNEI. V lost 6 bases to trimming and J lost 6 bases, with 14 bases between them. CDR3 size: 14 residues. The CDR3 DNA reads TGTGCCAGCAGCACAATACAGGGTTCCGGGGAGCTGTTTTTT. Residues: CASSTIQGSGELFF.

V and J are TRBV2 and TRBJ2-1; 7 positions match TRBD1. With 7 bases clipped from V and 4 bases from J, the junction kept 13 bases outside the gene matches. Looked up from germline, CDR1 is SNHLY and CDR2 is FYNNEI. This CDR3 has 16 amino acids. CDR3: CASTPSRDRLYNEQFF. Here the CDR3 DNA reads TGTGCCAGCACCCCGTCCCGGGACAGACTTTACAATGAGCAGTTCTTC.

This clone showed up just a few times. This chain links TRBV9 with TRBJ2-1; D uncertain. Germline assignment: CDR1 SGDLS and CDR2 YYNGEE. Between the trimmed V and J ends, which lost 0 bases and 7 bases, there was a span of 8 bases. The length of the CDR3 is 13 residues. CDR3 coding DNA: TGTGCCAGCAGCGTAGGAGTAGTGAATGAGCAGTTCTTC. This sequence encodes CASSVGVVNEQFF.

The rearrangement uses TRBV10-3 and TRBJ2-1; 7 bases fit TRBD2. The length of the CDR3 is 14 residues. V shed 4 bases, J shed 7 bases, and the junction held 7 bases outside the gene matches. Per germline, CDR1 ENHRY and CDR2 SYGVKD. The CDR3 spells CAISVAGEYNEQFF. CDR3 DNA: TGTGCCATCAGTGTCGCGGGAGAGTATAATGAGCAGTTCTTC.